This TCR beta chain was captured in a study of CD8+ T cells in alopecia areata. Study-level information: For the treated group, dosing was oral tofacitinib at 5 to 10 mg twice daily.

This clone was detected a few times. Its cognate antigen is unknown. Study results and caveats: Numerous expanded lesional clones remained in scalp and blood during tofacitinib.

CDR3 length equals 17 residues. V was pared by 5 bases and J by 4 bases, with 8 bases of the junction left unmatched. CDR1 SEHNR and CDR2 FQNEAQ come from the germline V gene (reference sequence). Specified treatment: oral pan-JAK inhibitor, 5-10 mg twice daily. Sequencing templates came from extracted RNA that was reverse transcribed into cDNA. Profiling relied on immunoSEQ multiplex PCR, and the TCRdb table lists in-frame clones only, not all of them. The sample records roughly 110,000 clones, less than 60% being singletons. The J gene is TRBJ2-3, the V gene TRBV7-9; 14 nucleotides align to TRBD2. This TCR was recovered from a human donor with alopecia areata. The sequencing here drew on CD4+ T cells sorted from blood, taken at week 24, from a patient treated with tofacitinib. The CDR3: CASSPGLAGVLADTQYF. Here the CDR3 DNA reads TGTGCCAGCAGCCCGGGACTAGCGGGGGTACTGGCAGATACGCAGTATTTT.